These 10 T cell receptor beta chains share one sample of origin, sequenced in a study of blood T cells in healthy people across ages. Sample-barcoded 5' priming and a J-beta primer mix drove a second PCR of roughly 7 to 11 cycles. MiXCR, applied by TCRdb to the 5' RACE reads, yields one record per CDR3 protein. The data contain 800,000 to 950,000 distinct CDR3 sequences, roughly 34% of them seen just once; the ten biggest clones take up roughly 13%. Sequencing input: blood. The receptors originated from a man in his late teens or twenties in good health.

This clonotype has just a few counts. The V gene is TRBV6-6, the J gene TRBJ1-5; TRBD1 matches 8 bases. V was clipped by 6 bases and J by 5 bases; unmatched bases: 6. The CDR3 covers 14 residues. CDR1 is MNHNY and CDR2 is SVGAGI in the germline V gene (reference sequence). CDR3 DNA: TGTGCCAGCAGGATTGGGACAGGCGATCAGCCCCAGCATTTT. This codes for CASRIGTGDQPQHF.

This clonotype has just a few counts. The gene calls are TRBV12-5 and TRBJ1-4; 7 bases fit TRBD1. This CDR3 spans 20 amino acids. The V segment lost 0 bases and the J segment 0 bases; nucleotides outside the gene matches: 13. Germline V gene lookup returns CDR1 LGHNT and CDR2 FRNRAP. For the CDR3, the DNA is TGTGCTAGTGGTTTGGTAAAGTGGCGACAGGGCCCTGCAACTAATGAAAAACTGTTTTTT. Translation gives CASGLVKWRQGPATNEKLFF.

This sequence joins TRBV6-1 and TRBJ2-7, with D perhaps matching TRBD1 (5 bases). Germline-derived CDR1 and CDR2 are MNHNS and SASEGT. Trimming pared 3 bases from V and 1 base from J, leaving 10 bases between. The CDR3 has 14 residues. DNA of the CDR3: TGTGCCAGCAGTGAGAACAGGCCTTCCTACGAGCAGTACTTC. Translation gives CASSENRPSYEQYF.

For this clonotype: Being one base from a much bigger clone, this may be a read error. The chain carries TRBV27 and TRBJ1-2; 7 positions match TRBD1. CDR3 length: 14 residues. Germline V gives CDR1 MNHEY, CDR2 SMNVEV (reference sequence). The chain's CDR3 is CASSLQGGNYDYTF. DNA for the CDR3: TGTGCCAGCAGTTTACAGGGGGGTAACTATGACTACACCTTC.

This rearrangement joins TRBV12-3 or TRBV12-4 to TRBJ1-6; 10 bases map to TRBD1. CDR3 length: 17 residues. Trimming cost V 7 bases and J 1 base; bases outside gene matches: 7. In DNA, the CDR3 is TGTGCCAGCACCCACCGGGACAGGGGTTCCTATAATTCACCCCTCCACTTT. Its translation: CASTHRDRGSYNSPLHF.

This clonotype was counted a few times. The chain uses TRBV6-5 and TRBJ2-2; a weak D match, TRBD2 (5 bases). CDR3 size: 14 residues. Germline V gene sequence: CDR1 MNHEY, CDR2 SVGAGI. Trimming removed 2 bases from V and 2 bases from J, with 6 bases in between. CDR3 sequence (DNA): TGTGCCAGCAGTTACGGACTTAACACCGGGGAGCTGTTTTTT. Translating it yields CASSYGLNTGELFF.

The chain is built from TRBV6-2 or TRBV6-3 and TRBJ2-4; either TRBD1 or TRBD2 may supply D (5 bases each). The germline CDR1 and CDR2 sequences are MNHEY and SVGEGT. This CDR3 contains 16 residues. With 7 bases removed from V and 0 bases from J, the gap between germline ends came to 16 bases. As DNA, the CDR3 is TGTGCCAGCACCTACGAGGGGTTACTAGCCAAAAACATTCAGTACTTC. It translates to CASTYEGLLAKNIQYF.

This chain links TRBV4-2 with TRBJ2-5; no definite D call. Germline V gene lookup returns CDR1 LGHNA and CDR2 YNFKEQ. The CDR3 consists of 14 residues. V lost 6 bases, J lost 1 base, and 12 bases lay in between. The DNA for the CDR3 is TGTGCCAGCAGTCAAACTCCCGTCCAAGAGACCCAGTACTTC. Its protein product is CASSQTPVQETQYF.

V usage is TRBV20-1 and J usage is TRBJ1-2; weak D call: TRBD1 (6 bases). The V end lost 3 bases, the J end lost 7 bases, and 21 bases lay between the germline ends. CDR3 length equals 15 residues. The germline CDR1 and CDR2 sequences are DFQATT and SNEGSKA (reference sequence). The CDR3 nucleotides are TGCAGTGCTAGTTTGAGTCGGTGGGGGGCTAGTGGCTACACCTTC. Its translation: CSASLSRWGASGYTF.

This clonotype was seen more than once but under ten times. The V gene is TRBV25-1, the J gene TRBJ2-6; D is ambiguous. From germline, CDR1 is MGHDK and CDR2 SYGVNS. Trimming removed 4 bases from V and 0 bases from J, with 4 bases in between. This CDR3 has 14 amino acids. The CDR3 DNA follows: TGTGCCAGCAGTGTGTACTCTGGGGCCAACGTCCTGACTTTC. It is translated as CASSVYSGANVLTF.